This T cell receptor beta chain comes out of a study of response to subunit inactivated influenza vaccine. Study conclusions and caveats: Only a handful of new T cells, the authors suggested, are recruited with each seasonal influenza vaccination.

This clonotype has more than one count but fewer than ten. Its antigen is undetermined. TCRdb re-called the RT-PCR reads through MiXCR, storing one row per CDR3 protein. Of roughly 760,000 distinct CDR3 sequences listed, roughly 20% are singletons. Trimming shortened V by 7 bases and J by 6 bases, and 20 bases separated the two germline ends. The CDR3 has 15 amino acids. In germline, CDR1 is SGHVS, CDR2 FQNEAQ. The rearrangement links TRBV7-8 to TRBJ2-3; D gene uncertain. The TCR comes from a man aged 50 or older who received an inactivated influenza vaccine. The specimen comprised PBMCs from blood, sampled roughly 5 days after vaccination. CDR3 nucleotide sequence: TGTGCCAGCAACTCGAAAGACGGGCGTTTTGATACGCAGTATTTT. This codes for CASNSKDGRFDTQYF.